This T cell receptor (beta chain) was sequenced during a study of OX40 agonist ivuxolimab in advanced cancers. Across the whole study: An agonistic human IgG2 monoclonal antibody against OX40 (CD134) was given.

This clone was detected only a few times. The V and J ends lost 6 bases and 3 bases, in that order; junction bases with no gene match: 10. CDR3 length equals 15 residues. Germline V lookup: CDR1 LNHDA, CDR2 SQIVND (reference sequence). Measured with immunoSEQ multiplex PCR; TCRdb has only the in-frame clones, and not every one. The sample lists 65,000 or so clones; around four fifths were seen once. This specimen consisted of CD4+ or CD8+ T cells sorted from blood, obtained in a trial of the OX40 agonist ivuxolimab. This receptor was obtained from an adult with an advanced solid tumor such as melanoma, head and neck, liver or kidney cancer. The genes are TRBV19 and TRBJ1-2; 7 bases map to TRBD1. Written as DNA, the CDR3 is TGTGCCAGTAGAGGGGCACGACAGGGAGACTATGGCTACACCTTC. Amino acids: CASRGARQGDYGYTF.